Sequencing of this T cell receptor beta chain was carried out in a study of T cell repertoires in cytomegalovirus infection. Across the study: Selected CMV epitopes included recently identified HLA-C-restricted ones as well as well-studied HLA-B-restricted ones. CMV infection and matching HLA type were both indicated by public TCR beta signatures.

Each CDR3 protein is one row after TCRdb ran MiXCR on the reads. The sample includes 150,000 or so distinct CDR3 sequences, about 31% of them seen just once. Looked up from germline, CDR1 is SGHTA and CDR2 is FQGTGA. Trimming removed 2 bases at V and 6 bases at J, with 8 bases between. The CDR3 extends over 13 amino acids. Findings of the study overall: In two of eight donors, the top clonotype was HLA-C-restricted CMV-specific.

Comments on this clonotype: The antigen remains undetermined.

The sequenced sample was CD8+ T cells from cultured PBMCs, obtained from culture after CMV antigen stimulation. The V gene is TRBV7-3, the J gene TRBJ1-5; D unresolved. The receptor's source is a human donor in good health (CMV status not recorded). Some clones in this sample may be carry-over from other donors' samples. CDR3 in amino acids: CASSLGWGQPQHF. The CDR3 nucleotides read TGTGCCAGCAGCTTAGGATGGGGTCAGCCCCAGCATTTT.